This T cell receptor beta chain was captured in a study of blood T cell repertoires in COVID-19. Study background: COVID-19 samples, acute and convalescent, were from the United States, Italy and Spain. T cells, B-cell-depleted T cells, or PBMCs provided the cDNA or gDNA that served as material.

The V gene lost 5 bases and the J gene lost 8 bases, with 18 bases spanning the gap. The CDR3 is 14 amino acids. Germline V gene lookup returns CDR1 SGHTA and CDR2 FQGNSA. In the original workflow: Counts of nucleated cells, estimated from reference gene primer amplification, were obtained. Assay used: immunoSEQ multiplex PCR; TCRdb lists only in-frame clones, some missing. That table supplies the V and J calls and clone size; D and trimming were determined from the DNA. The table has some 150,000 clones, more than 85% seen once. The V call is TRBV7-2, the J call TRBJ1-1; weak D call: TRBD1 (5 bases). The clonotype was recovered from a man aged 55-75 years with active or convalescent COVID-19. The sample consisted of peripheral blood. The CDR3 sequence is CASSIPWGGREAFF. CDR3 DNA sequence: TGTGCCAGCAGCATCCCCTGGGGGGGGAGAGAAGCTTTCTTT. The complete variable domain, with remaining parts taken from reference TRBV7-2 and TRBJ1-1, reads GAGVSQSPSNKVTEKGKDVELRCDPISGHTALYWYRQSLGQGLEFLIYFQGNSAPDKSGLPSDRFSAERTGGSVSTLTIQRTQQEDSAVYLCASSIPWGGREAFFGQGTRLTVV.